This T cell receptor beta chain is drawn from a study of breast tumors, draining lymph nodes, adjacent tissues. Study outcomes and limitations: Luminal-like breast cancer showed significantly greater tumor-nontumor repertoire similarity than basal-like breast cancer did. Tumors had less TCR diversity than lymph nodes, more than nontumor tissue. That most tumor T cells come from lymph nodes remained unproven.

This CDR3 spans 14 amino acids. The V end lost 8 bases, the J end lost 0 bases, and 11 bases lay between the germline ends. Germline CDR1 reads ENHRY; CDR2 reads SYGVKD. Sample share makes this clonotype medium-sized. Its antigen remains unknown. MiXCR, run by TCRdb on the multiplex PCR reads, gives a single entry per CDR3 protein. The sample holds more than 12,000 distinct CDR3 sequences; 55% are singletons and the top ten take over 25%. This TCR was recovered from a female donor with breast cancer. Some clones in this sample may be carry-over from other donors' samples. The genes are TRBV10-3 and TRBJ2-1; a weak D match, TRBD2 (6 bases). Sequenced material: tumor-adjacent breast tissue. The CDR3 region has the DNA TGTGCCATCCGATCGGACTACTCCTACAATGAGCAGTTCTTC. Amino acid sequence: CAIRSDYSYNEQFF.